This record concerns one T cell receptor (beta chain) sequence. Its cognate antigen has yet to be identified. Base qualities are not at hand, and no much larger clone is one base apart. This specimen belongs to a study of shared clonotypes between healthy human individuals (dated by TCRdb to 2020 to 2022). Notes on the research overall: A couple of women and a few men aged 18 to 49 years were included in the cohort. For each donor, CD4 naive and CD4 memory were each given three plates, CD8 naive was given two plates, and CD8 memory was given one plate. To estimate repertoire size and how much clonotypes are shared between individuals, the study performed deep sequencing of blood TCR repertoires from roughly five healthy adults. To increase sequencing depth and limit assay-specific biases, different laboratories used diverse techniques to prepare libraries and sequence TCR repertoires. Between about 0.85 and 9.5 billion PBMCs per donor were obtained by leukapheresis. Study-wide conclusions, independent of this receptor: Pairwise subsampling led to the expectation that sequencing depth would affect the degree of clonotype sharing among donors. Because the study included only a small number of donors, the genetic and exposure-history diversity represented was limited. Naive subsets generally had larger estimated clonotype richness than memory subsets. Rarefaction of sorted-subset datasets indicated incomplete sequencing despite the large sequencing depth. Compared with non-shared clonotypes, the clonotypes found in all four sorted-subset donors had higher generation probabilities. Roughly 5.2% of naive CD4, 3.5% of naive CD8, 2% to 2.5% of memory CD4, and 0.4% of memory CD8 clonotypes were shared across four donors. Sampling was restricted to blood, and TCR repertoires in tissues likely differ from the TCR repertoires found in blood.

Using the deep immunoSEQ assay, TCR CDR3 regions were amplified from genomic DNA by multiplex PCR. Genomic DNA extracted from each cell subset was distributed evenly over all wells of several immunoSEQ 96-well plates, and each plate served as one replicate. For sorted subsets, roughly 200 ng genomic DNA, equal to tens of thousands of T cell genomes, was loaded into each replicate PCR. Purified libraries were quantified with a Qubit 3.0 fluorometer, sized on a Bioanalyzer 2100, and re-quantified with the KAPA Library Quantification kit. Each immunoSEQ 96-well plate was sequenced on its own single-read 150-cycle Illumina NextSeq 550 flow cell. The study's own analysis went as follows. Because the immunoSEQ output included only junctional sequences and no quality scores, the filtering could not be the same as the filtering used for full-length reads. To assign V/J genes and CDR3, sequences were annotated against IMGT germline references using PyIR, a Python wrapper for IgBLAST v1.9. Reads were filtered out if the reads had weak V/J assignments (E-value above 1e-6), no CDR3, stop codons, out-of-frame junctions, or ambiguous translated residues. V3J clonotypes were defined as sequences sharing the same inferred V gene, J gene, and CDR3 amino acid sequence. To compute the percentage overlap between repertoires, the number of shared unique clonotypes was divided by the size of the smaller repertoire. Richness of each repertoire was evaluated using RTK rarefaction, the Chao1 estimator, and Recon v2.1 estimates of unobserved clonotypes. OLGA was used to compute generation probabilities for all TCRbeta clonotypes that the gDNA method yielded from four donors. What TCRdb holds here is the immuneACCESS table cut down to in-frame rearrangements. Part of the clones is not present; checked against another copy, under half of the missing clones reflect an unresolved V gene, and the others are unexplained. V and J calls and clone size are copied from that table; D and trimming were computed from the DNA. The sample table holds 560,000 or so clones, of which roughly 96% were seen once. Of the sample, 0.11% is held by the ten largest clones.

CD8 naive samples consisted of CD45RO-negative cells that were positively selected for CCR7, yielding a CD45RA+CCR7+ population without TemRA cells. The donors were healthy, HIV-negative adults who had no recently reported acute infections or vaccinations. Only Caucasian adults living in Nashville, Tennessee, USA were represented among the donors. Blood was obtained by leukapheresis, after which PBMCs were separated by Ficoll-Histopaque density gradient centrifugation and cryopreserved in liquid nitrogen vapor phase. Purity and quantity of every magnetically sorted T cell population were checked by analytical flow cytometry. From each sorted fraction, genomic DNA was isolated and quantified by UV absorbance on a Nanodrop 2000c. The sequence was obtained from a woman aged 25 to 39 in good health. Sequencing was carried out using naive CD8+ T cells sorted from blood. This sample's cell subset or site label indicates: CD45RA+CCR7+.

CDR3 reads: CASRPTGTSAYYEQYF. The DNA sequence is as follows: TGTGCCAGCAGGCCAACCGGGACTAGCGCATACTACGAGCAGTACTTC. Recombination joined TRBV7-9 with TRBJ2-7; 10 middle bases align to TRBD2. Trimming removed 6 bases from V and 3 bases from J; the gene matches leave 11 bases unexplained. From a lookup of the germline V gene (reference sequence), CDR1 and CDR2 are SEHNR and FQNEAQ. The CDR3 has 16 amino acids, counting the end cysteine and phenylalanine. CDR3 DNA is the only sequence kept; it has 48 bases, read in frame from the first base.